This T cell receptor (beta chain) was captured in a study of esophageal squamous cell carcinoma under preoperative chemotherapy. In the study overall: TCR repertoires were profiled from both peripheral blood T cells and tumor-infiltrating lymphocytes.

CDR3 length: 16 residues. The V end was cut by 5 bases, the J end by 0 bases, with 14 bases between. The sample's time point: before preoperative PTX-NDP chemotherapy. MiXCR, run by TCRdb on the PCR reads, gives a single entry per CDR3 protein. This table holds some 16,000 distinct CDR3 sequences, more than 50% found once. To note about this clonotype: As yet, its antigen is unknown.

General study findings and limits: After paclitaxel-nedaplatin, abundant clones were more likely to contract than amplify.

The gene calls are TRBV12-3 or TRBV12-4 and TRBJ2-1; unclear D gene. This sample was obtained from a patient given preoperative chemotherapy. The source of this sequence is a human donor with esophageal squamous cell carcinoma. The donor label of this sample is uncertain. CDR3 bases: TGTGCCAGCAGTGGACGAGGCAGCGTCTCCTACAATGAGCAGTTCTTC. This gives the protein CASSGRGSVSYNEQFF.